This is a list of T cell receptor beta chains from one sample in a study of beta chain features in type 1 diabetes. This table comes from immunoSEQ multiplex PCR, and its TCRdb copy is limited to in-frame clones, with some not included. The sample consists of roughly 730,000 clones, roughly an eighth of them appearing once. Sequencing was performed on naive CD4+ T cells from blood. These receptors originate from a young man with type 1 diabetes. The CDR3 runs from the conserved cysteine through the conserved F or W. A D gene is named only where the DNA matches it firmly. For some rows the clone size is stated as once, few or many, or as a class when expanded; others skip it.

J,length,D,V,size,CDR3,DNA
TRBJ1-5,14,TRBD1,TRBV27,NA,CASRQTGGNQPQHF,TGTGCCAGCAGGCAGACAGGGGGCAATCAGCCCCAGCATTTT
TRBJ2-3,13,NA,TRBV7-8,few,CASSSRTADTQYF,TGTGCCAGCAGCTCGCGGACCGCAGATACGCAGTATTTT
TRBJ1-2,12,NA,TRBV10-3,NA,CAIRGPNYGYTF,TGTGCCATCAGGGGACCTAACTATGGCTACACCTTC
TRBJ2-5,12,NA,TRBV11-2,few,CASSLQGETQYF,TGTGCCAGCAGCTTACAGGGAGAGACCCAGTACTTC
TRBJ2-3,17,NA,TRBV7-9,few,CASSSPPGASGTDTQYF,TGTGCCAGCAGCTCCCCCCCGGGGGCTAGCGGTACAGATACGCAGTATTTT
TRBJ1-2,13,NA,TRBV19,NA,CASSRGFVYGYTF,TGTGCCAGTAGCAGGGGATTTGTCTATGGCTACACCTTC
TRBJ2-2,15,NA,TRBV5-1,few,CASSLVQSNTGELFF,TGCGCCAGCAGCTTGGTTCAGTCGAACACCGGGGAGCTGTTTTTT
TRBJ1-1,14,NA,TRBV18,few,CASSPLEVGTEAFF,TGTGCCAGCTCACCCCTAGAAGTGGGCACTGAAGCTTTCTTT
TRBJ1-5,14,NA,TRBV19,few,CASSIVAGRQPQHF,TGTGCCAGTAGTATAGTGGCAGGACGACAGCCCCAGCATTTT
TRBJ1-1,13,NA,TRBV7-2,NA,CASSFTENTEAFF,TGTGCCAGCAGCTTCACAGAGAACACTGAAGCTTTCTTT
TRBJ2-5,15,TRBD1,TRBV15,NA,CATSRDMTGKETQYF,TGTGCCACCAGCAGAGATATGACAGGGAAAGAGACCCAGTACTTC
TRBJ2-3,14,NA,TRBV29-1,NA,CSVRAGVSTDTQYF,TGCAGCGTTAGGGCAGGGGTTAGCACAGATACGCAGTATTTT
TRBJ2-7,12,NA,TRBV18,once,CASSPPTYEQYF,TGTGCCAGCTCACCCCCGACTTACGAGCAGTACTTC
TRBJ2-1,13,TRBD1,TRBV19,NA,CAHFGDRYNEQFF,TGTGCCCACTTCGGGGACAGGTACAATGAGCAGTTCTTC
TRBJ2-5,11,NA,TRBV29-1,NA,CSAGTQETQYF,TGCAGCGCTGGGACCCAAGAGACCCAGTACTTC
TRBJ1-2,14,TRBD1,TRBV30,few,CAWSGDRGNYGYTF,TGTGCCTGGAGTGGGGACAGGGGGAACTATGGCTACACCTTC
TRBJ2-2,16,TRBD1,TRBV7-9,NA,CASSLGDRGRTGELFF,TGTGCCAGCAGCTTAGGGGACAGGGGGCGTACCGGGGAGCTGTTTTTT
TRBJ2-3,13,NA,TRBV18,few,CASSFQGTDTQYF,TGTGCCAGCTCATTCCAGGGCACAGATACGCAGTATTTT
TRBJ2-1,14,TRBD1,TRBV27,NA,CASSPGTENNEQFF,TGTGCCAGCAGTCCCGGGACAGAGAACAATGAGCAGTTCTTC
TRBJ1-1,15,NA,TRBV30,NA,CAWSALLGINTEAFF,TGTGCCTGGAGTGCGTTACTCGGGATTAACACTGAAGCTTTCTTT
TRBJ2-2,13,TRBD2,TRBV9,NA,CASSRGGTGELFF,TGTGCCAGCAGCCGGGGGGGCACCGGGGAGCTGTTTTTT
TRBJ2-1,13,NA,TRBV5-1,few,CASTSGQGNEQFF,TGCGCCAGCACCTCTGGCCAGGGGAATGAGCAGTTCTTC
TRBJ1-1,14,NA,TRBV30,NA,CAWSVPGLNTEAFF,TGTGCCTGGAGTGTACCCGGACTTAACACTGAAGCTTTCTTT
TRBJ2-3,14,NA,TRBV29-1,NA,CSVGGTHSTDTQYF,TGCAGCGTTGGGGGGACACATAGCACAGATACGCAGTATTTT
TRBJ1-5,13,TRBD1,TRBV5-1,few,CASSWGTDQPQHF,TGCGCCAGCAGCTGGGGGACAGATCAGCCCCAGCATTTT
TRBJ1-1,13,NA,TRBV30,NA,CAWSALRNTEAFF,TGTGCCTGGAGTGCACTCCGGAACACTGAAGCTTTCTTT
TRBJ2-7,13,NA,TRBV5-6,few,CASSSDSIGEQYF,TGTGCCAGCAGCTCTGACTCGATCGGGGAGCAGTACTTC
TRBJ2-7,16,TRBD1,TRBV6-1,few,CASSVLPDRGTYEQYF,TGTGCCAGCAGTGTGCTCCCGGACAGGGGTACCTACGAGCAGTACTTC
TRBJ1-1,10,NA,TRBV20-1,few,CRPGGRGAFF,TGCAGACCCGGGGGAAGGGGAGCTTTCTTT
TRBJ2-7,14,TRBD1,TRBV15,few,CATSTDRGPYEQYF,TGTGCCACCAGCACGGACAGGGGGCCCTACGAGCAGTACTTC
TRBJ2-5,15,TRBD2,TRBV5-1,NA,CASGTSGGPQETQYF,TGCGCCAGCGGCACTAGCGGAGGTCCCCAAGAGACCCAGTACTTC
TRBJ2-1,15,TRBD2,TRBV18,few,CASSTGAGGNNEQFF,TGTGCCAGCTCAACCGGTGCGGGGGGGAACAATGAGCAGTTCTTC
TRBJ1-1,14,NA,TRBV7-9,few,CASSPEDIYTEAFF,TGTGCCAGCAGCCCAGAGGACATCTACACTGAAGCTTTCTTT
TRBJ1-5,13,NA,TRBV19,NA,CASAGVSNQPQHF,TGTGCCAGTGCAGGGGTTAGCAATCAGCCCCAGCATTTT
TRBJ2-3,14,TRBD1,TRBV5-1,NA,CASSRTGNTDTQYF,TGCGCCAGCAGCCGGACAGGGAACACAGATACGCAGTATTTT
TRBJ2-2,17,TRBD1,TRBV4-1,NA,CASSQSDRGLNTGELFF,TGCGCCAGCAGCCAATCGGACAGGGGCTTGAACACCGGGGAGCTGTTTTTT
TRBJ1-2,13,TRBD1,TRBV27,NA,CASSDRALYGYTF,TGTGCCAGCAGCGACAGGGCCCTCTATGGCTACACCTTC
TRBJ2-2,12,NA,TRBV29-1,NA,CSVDRGPGELFF,TGCAGCGTTGACAGGGGTCCCGGGGAGCTGTTTTTT
TRBJ1-6,15,NA,TRBV30,NA,CAWSVRGSGNSPLHF,TGTGCCTGGAGTGTCCGCGGTTCGGGTAATTCACCCCTCCACTTT
TRBJ1-1,14,NA,TRBV27,NA,CASSSGRLNTEAFF,TGTGCCAGCAGTTCGGGACGGCTGAACACTGAAGCTTTCTTT
TRBJ2-7,16,TRBD2,TRBV4-1,few,CASSYASGGDSYEQYF,TGCGCCAGCAGCTACGCTAGCGGGGGGGACTCCTACGAGCAGTACTTC
TRBJ2-5,15,NA,TRBV7-2,NA,CASSLDWTVTETQYF,TGTGCCAGCAGCTTAGATTGGACTGTTACGGAGACCCAGTACTTC
TRBJ2-5,14,NA,TRBV6-1,few,CASSDVQGLETQYF,TGTGCCAGCAGTGATGTGCAGGGGCTGGAGACCCAGTACTTC
TRBJ2-1,14,TRBD2,TRBV11-2,few,CASTLAGSYNEQFF,TGTGCCAGCACCCTAGCGGGGAGCTACAATGAGCAGTTCTTC
TRBJ1-2,16,TRBD1,TRBV10-3,few,CAISDHEGQGAGGYTF,TGTGCCATCAGTGACCACGAGGGACAGGGGGCGGGTGGCTACACCTTC
TRBJ2-1,15,NA,TRBV6-1,NA,CASMASLLDIDEQFF,TGTGCCAGCATGGCCAGCCTCTTAGACATCGATGAGCAGTTCTTC
TRBJ2-3,16,TRBD2,TRBV7-8,NA,CASSSNRLAGTDTQYF,TGTGCCAGCAGCTCAAACCGCCTAGCGGGCACAGATACGCAGTATTTT
TRBJ2-1,15,TRBD2,TRBV7-9,NA,CASSQGTSEVDEQFF,TGTGCCAGCAGCCAAGGGACTAGCGAGGTCGATGAGCAGTTCTTC
TRBJ1-6,15,NA,TRBV7-9,NA,CASSLTGQGNSPLHF,TGTGCCAGCAGCTTAACCGGGCAGGGGAATTCACCCCTCCACTTT
TRBJ2-1,14,TRBD1,TRBV11-2,NA,CASSLQQGANEQFF,TGTGCCAGCAGCTTACAACAGGGGGCGAATGAGCAGTTCTTC
TRBJ1-2,15,TRBD1,TRBV2,NA,CASRAVTGVRHGYTF,TGTGCCAGCAGGGCGGTAACAGGGGTCCGACATGGCTACACCTTC
TRBJ1-2,15,NA,TRBV18,NA,CASSPPGGANYGYTF,TGTGCCAGCTCACCACCGGGCGGAGCTAACTATGGCTACACCTTC
TRBJ2-5,14,TRBD1,TRBV19,NA,CASSHGQGRETQYF,TGTGCCAGTAGCCACGGACAGGGGAGAGAGACCCAGTACTTC
TRBJ2-7,11,NA,TRBV27,NA,CASKGGYEQYF,TGTGCCAGCAAGGGCGGGTACGAGCAGTACTTC